This TCR beta chain originates from a study of T cell responses to AZD1222 COVID-19 vaccine. Germline loops: CDR1 SGHRS, CDR2 YFSETQ. CDR3 length: 15 amino acids. After removal of 4 bases from V and 1 base from J, the junction contained 5 bases not matched to a gene. Here immunoSEQ multiplex PCR was the method, and the copy in TCRdb shows in-frame clones only, minus some. This sample yields around 170,000 clones, of which about nine tenths are seen a single time; around 1.9% belongs to the top ten. The sequence came from an adult who received the AZD1222 COVID-19 vaccine. The source was peripheral blood, collected 28 days after the second AZD1222 dose. The V call is TRBV5-1, the J call TRBJ2-5, with TRBD1 identical over 9 bases. CDR3 DNA sequence: TGCGCCAGCAGCACGACAGGGGGAAGCCAAGAGACCCAGTACTTC. Translated: CASSTTGGSQETQYF.